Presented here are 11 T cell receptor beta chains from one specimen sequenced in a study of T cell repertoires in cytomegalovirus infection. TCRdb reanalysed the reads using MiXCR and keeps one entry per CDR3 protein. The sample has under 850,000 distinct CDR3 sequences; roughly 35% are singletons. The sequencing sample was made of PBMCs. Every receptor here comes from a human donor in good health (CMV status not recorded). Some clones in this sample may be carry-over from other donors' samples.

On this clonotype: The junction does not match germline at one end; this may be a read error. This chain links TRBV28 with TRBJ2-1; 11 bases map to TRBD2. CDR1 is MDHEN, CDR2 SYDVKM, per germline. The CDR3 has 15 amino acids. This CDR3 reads CASSLGTSGYNEPFF. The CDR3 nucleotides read TGTGCCAGCAGTTTAGGGACTAGCGGCTACAATGAGCCGTTCTTC.

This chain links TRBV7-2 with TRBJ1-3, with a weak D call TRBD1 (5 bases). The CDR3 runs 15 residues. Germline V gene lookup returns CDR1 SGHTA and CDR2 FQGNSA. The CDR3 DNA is TGTTACAGCAGCCCCCCGAACAAGGGGAGAAACACCATATATTTT. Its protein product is CYSSPPNKGRNTIYF.

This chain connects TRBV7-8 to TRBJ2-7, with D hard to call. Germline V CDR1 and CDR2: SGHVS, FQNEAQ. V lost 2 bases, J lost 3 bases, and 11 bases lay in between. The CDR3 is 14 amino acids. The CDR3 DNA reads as TGTGCCAGCAGCTTAAGTCAGGCACTCTACGAGCAGTACTTC. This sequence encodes CASSLSQALYEQYF. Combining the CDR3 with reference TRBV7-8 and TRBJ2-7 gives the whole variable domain GAGVSQSPRYKVAKRGQDVALRCDPISGHVSLFWYQQALGQGPEFLTYFQNEAQLDKSGLPSDRFFAERPEGSVSTLKIQRTQQEDSAVYLCASSLSQALYEQYFGPGTRLTVT.

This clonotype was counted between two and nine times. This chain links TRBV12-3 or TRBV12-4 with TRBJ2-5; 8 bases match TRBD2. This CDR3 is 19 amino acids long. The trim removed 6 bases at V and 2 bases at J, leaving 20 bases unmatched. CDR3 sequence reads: CASSPRWLGVAGPQETQYF. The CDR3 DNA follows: TGTGCCAGCAGCCCCCGATGGCTAGGGGTAGCGGGACCTCAAGAGACCCAGTACTTC.

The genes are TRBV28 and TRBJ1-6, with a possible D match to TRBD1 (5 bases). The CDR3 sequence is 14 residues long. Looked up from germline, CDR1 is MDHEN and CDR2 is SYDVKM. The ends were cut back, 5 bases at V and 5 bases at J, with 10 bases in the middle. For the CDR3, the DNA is TGTGCCAGCAGTACAGGTCCCAATAATTCACCCCTCCACTTT. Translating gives CASSTGPNNSPLHF.

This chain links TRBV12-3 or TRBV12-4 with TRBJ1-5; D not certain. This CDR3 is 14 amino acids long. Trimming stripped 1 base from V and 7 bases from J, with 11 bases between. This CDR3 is CASSLERVGQPQHF. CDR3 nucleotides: TGTGCCAGCAGTTTAGAGAGGGTCGGGCAGCCCCAGCATTTT.

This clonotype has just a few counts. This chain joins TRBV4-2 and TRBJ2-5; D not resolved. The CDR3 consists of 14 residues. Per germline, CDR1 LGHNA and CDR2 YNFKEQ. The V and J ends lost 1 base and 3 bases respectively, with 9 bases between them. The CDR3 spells CASSQVPHEETQYF. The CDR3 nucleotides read TGTGCCAGCAGCCAAGTCCCGCATGAAGAGACCCAGTACTTC.

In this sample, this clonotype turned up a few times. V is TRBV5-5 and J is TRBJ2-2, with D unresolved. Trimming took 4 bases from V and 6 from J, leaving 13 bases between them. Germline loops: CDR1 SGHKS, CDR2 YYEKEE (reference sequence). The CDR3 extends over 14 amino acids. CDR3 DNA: TGTGCCAGCAGCCTCGGTACCTACGCCGGGGAGCTGTTTTTT. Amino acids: CASSLGTYAGELFF.

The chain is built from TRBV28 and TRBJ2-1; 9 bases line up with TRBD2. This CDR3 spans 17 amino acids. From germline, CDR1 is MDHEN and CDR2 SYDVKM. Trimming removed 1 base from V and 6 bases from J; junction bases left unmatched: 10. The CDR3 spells CASSLYGGGGASNEQFF. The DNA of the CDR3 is TGTGCCAGCAGTTTATACGGGGGCGGGGGGGCCAGCAATGAGCAGTTCTTC.

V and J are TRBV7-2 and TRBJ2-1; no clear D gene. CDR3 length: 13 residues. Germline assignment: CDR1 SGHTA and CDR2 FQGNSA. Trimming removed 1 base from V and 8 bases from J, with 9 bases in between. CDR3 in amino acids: CASSLGRRYEQFF. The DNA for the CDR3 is TGTGCCAGCAGCTTAGGACGGCGTTATGAGCAGTTCTTC. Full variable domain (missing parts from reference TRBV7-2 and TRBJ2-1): GAGVSQSPSNKVTEKGKDVELRCDPISGHTALYWYRQSLGQGLEFLIYFQGNSAPDKSGLPSDRFSAERTGGSVSTLTIQRTQQEDSAVYLCASSLGRRYEQFFGPGTRLTVL.

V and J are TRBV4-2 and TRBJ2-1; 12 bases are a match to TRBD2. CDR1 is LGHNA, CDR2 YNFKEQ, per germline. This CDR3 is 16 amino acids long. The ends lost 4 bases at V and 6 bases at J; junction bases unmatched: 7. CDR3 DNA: TGTGCCAGCAGCCGCGGACTAGCGGGAAGTCTCAATGAGCAGTTCTTC. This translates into CASSRGLAGSLNEQFF.